Presented here are 4 T cell receptor beta chains from one specimen sequenced in a study of cytomegalovirus exposure and HLA in healthy donors. PCR used 60 Vbeta primers and 13 Jbeta primers. Sequenced by immunoSEQ multiplex PCR; TCRdb stores in-frame clones only, minus some. The table lists fewer than 200,000 clones, around 68% of them singletons. Input material: PBMCs. These receptors were taken from a man aged 45-65 years in good health and CMV-seronegative.

This clone was detected only once. The chain couples TRBV27 to TRBJ1-6; the D gene is possibly TRBD1 (5 bases). Trimming removed 1 base at V and 10 bases at J, with 14 bases between. The germline CDR1 and CDR2 sequences are MNHEY and SMNVEV (reference sequence). This CDR3 comprises 15 residues. CDR3 sequence: CASSLFRVGNSPLHF. The DNA for the CDR3 is TGTGCCAGCAGTTTATTCAGGGTGGGGAACTCACCCCTCCACTTT.

DNA of the CDR3: TGCGCCAGCAGCCATCGGACAGGGGCGGCTAACTATGGCTACACCTTC. Translated, it gives CASSHRTGAANYGYTF. The chain carries TRBV4-3 and TRBJ1-2; TRBD1 matches at 9 bases. The length of the CDR3 is 16 residues. The V gene's germline CDR1 is LGHNA and CDR2 YSLEER. The V and J ends lost 3 bases and 0 bases, in that order; junction bases with no gene match: 5.

The chain has TRBV7-7 and TRBJ2-3; D perhaps matches TRBD2 (5 bases). The germline gives CDR1 SSHAT, CDR2 FNYEAQ (reference sequence). The CDR3 covers 13 residues. V lost 1 base to trimming and J lost 3 bases, with 5 bases between them. The CDR3 loop is CASSLGGTDTQYF. The CDR3, as DNA: TGTGCCAGCAGCTTAGGAGGGACAGATACGCAGTATTTT.

DNA for the CDR3: TGTGCCAGCAGTGCAGTAACGATCCCTAGCACTGAAGCTTTCTTT. Protein sequence: CASSAVTIPSTEAFF. This chain links TRBV6-5 with TRBJ1-1; the D is unclear. The germline gives CDR1 MNHEY, CDR2 SVGAGI. Trimming stripped 5 bases from V and 4 bases from J, with 17 bases between. The CDR3 covers 15 residues.